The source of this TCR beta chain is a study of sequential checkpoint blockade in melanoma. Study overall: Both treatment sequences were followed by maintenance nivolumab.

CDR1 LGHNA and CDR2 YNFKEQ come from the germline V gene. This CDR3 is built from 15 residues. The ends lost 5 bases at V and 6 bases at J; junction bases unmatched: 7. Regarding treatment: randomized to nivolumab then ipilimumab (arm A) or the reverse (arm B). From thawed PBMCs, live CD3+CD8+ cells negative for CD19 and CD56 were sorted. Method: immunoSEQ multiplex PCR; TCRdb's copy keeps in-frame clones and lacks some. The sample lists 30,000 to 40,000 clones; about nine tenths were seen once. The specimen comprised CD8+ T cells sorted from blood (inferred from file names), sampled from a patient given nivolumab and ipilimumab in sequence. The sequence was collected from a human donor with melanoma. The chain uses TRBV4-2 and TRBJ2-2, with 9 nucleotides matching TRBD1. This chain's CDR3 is CASSYGTGSPGELFF. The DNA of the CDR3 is TGTGCCAGCAGCTACGGGACAGGGAGCCCCGGGGAGCTGTTTTTT.